These T cell receptor beta chains were read from a single sample in a study of T cells expressing NK-cell markers. TCRdb reworked the 5' RACE reads into one entry per CDR3 protein, no DNA. The sample has 400,000 to 500,000 distinct CDR3 sequences. The sequenced sample was blood T cells: a sorted CD56 or NKG2C T cell subset, CD4+ or CD8+ T cells, or bulk PBMC T cells (not recorded which). These receptors were collected from a woman between 18 and 69 years old in good health. Both conserved end residues are part of each CDR3.

V: TRBV7-2; J: TRBJ2-3; CDR3: CASSLALASDTQYF
V: TRBV4-2; J: TRBJ2-7; CDR3: CASSQGGGVSSYEQYF
V: TRBV4-2; J: TRBJ1-3; CDR3: CASSQVGASGNTIYF
V: TRBV6-2/TRBV6-3; J: TRBJ2-4; CDR3: CASSQRYGVLAKNIQYF
V: TRBV4-3; J: TRBJ2-3; CDR3: CASSLSPGTSGSPTDTQYF
V: TRBV28; J: TRBJ1-4; CDR3: CASSLARQGNEKLFF
V: TRBV12-3/TRBV12-4; J: TRBJ2-5; CDR3: CASSLVVFDETQYF
V: TRBV28; J: TRBJ2-7; CDR3: CASSRDIGRSYEQYF
V: TRBV12-3/TRBV12-4; J: TRBJ2-3; CDR3: CASSTVAGEGADMQYF
V: TRBV12-3/TRBV12-4; J: TRBJ1-1; CDR3: CASSFSPNTEAFF
V: TRBV30; J: TRBJ1-4; CDR3: CAWRGRPGREKLFF
V: TRBV5-4; J: TRBJ2-4; CDR3: CASSLGASEPKNIQYF
V: TRBV4-1; J: TRBJ2-4; CDR3: CASSHNPTGENIQYF
V: TRBV20-1; J: TRBJ2-2; CDR3: CSATGLVEPPAGELFF
V: TRBV21-1; J: TRBJ2-3; CDR3: CASSSRAGQGGDTQYF
V: TRBV18; J: TRBJ2-1; CDR3: CASSPIAPSSYNEQFF
V: TRBV12-3/TRBV12-4; J: TRBJ2-2; CDR3: CASSSRDRGAGELFF
V: TRBV7-9; J: TRBJ2-2; CDR3: CASSRTGATGELFF
V: TRBV28; J: TRBJ2-2; CDR3: CASKDANTGELFF
V: TRBV20-1; J: TRBJ2-5; CDR3: CSAPLLGPQETQYF
V: TRBV5-1; J: TRBJ2-5; CDR3: CASSGGVDQETQYF
V: TRBV20-1; J: TRBJ2-1; CDR3: CSAHTPLKRNEQFF
V: TRBV4-3; J: TRBJ2-1; CDR3: CASSQARLAAYNEQFF
V: TRBV12-3/TRBV12-4; J: TRBJ2-1; CDR3: CASSTGLAAEQFF
V: TRBV11-1; J: TRBJ2-1; CDR3: CASSLPRLAGGPRFF
V: TRBV7-9; J: TRBJ1-1; CDR3: CASSAGQGFEAFF
V: TRBV5-4; J: TRBJ1-5; CDR3: CASSSGIMGQPQHF
V: TRBV20-1; J: TRBJ2-2; CDR3: CSASGAGVIFSTGELFF
V: TRBV6-1; J: TRBJ2-1; CDR3: CASYLGGDYNEQFF
V: TRBV18; J: TRBJ2-3; CDR3: CASSPPGNTQYF
V: TRBV20-1; J: TRBJ2-4; CDR3: CSARGPKDKNIQYF
V: TRBV28; J: TRBJ2-3; CDR3: CASSLYGGLSTDTQYF
V: TRBV5-4; J: TRBJ2-1; CDR3: CASSFPSGTGGIRAYSEQFF
V: TRBV7-2; J: TRBJ2-2; CDR3: CASRPSTGELFF
V: TRBV20-1; J: TRBJ1-3; CDR3: CSASGTGTGNTIYF
V: TRBV19; J: TRBJ2-7; CDR3: CASKLADSYEQYF